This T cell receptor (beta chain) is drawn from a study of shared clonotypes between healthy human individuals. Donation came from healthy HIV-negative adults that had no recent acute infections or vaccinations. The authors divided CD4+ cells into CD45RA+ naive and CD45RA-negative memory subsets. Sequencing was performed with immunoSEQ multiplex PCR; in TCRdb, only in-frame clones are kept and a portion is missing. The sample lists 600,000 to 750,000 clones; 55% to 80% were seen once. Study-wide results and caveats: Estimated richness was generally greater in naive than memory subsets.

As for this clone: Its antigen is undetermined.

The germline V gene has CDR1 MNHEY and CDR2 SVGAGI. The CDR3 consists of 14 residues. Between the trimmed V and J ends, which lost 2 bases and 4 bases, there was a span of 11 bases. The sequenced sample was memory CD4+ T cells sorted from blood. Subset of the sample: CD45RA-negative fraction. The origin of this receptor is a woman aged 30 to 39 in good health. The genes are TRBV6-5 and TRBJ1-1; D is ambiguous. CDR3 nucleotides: TGTGCCAGCAGTTACGGAGGTTGGGGCACTGAAGCTTTCTTT. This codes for CASSYGGWGTEAFF.